This T cell receptor (beta chain) was recovered during a study of blood T cell repertoires in COVID-19 (TCRdb year 2020). Regarding the research as a whole: Collaborator samples came from the United States, Italy and Spain and covered acute and convalescent phases of COVID-19. The material from the prospective study consisted of cDNA or gDNA derived from T cells, B-cell-depleted T cells, or PBMCs. Subjects who had been exposed to COVID-19, were actively infected with it, or had recovered from it provided the deeply sampled blood TCRbeta repertoires that made up the dataset. A freely available public database, intended as a resource for researchers studying the immune response to SARS-CoV-2, is where the repertoires were released. Samples were obtained from the ongoing ImmuneRACE study (first 160 participants) and from 1,254 subjects provided by 6 global collaborators. A de-identified subject ID, COVID-19 status, age in years and sex were almost always included in the sample metadata. Where available, HLA class I and class II types were obtained from metadata supplied by the sample provider rather than from assay-based typing. Beyond this particular receptor, the publication reports: How much clinical and demographic metadata was included differed by source and by participant, and the metadata was provided uncurated.

Another Seattle source contributed samples from volunteer blood donors who had recovered from COVID-19. Each collaborating institution followed its own protocols to collect whole blood in K2EDTA tubes. For TCRbeta analysis, collaborators shipped samples as frozen whole blood, isolated PBMCs, or DNA extracted from either of those sample types. As regards this clone: Its antigen is still unknown. No base quality values were provided; no much bigger clone lies one nucleotide off.

CDR1 and CDR2, per the germline V gene, are SGHDN and FVKESK. Spanning cysteine to phenylalanine, the CDR3 consists of 13 amino acids. Only the CDR3 part of the read is kept: 39 bases, read in frame from the first base. V is trimmed back by 6 bases and J by 6 bases, and the junction contains 7 bases that no gene match accounts for. TCRbeta CDR3 regions were amplified from genomic DNA by means of the immunoSEQ Assay, a bias-controlled multiplex PCR. Under the source paper's analysis protocol: Nucleated cell counts per sample were estimated from amplification of reference gene primers within the assay. To quantify the absolute abundance of each unique TCRbeta CDR3 rearrangement, sequence reads were collapsed and filtered. Productive Simpson clonality was computed per sample as the square root of Simpson's diversity index over productive rearrangements. The table comes from immuneACCESS by way of TCRdb, which keeps in-frame sequences with V and J called. Part of the clones is missing from these tables; in studies checked, under half for an unresolved V gene and the rest for unknown reasons. V, J and clone size reflect that table, while D and trimming were determined from the DNA. Within this sample are 250,000 to 300,000 clones, with about 89% of them counted one time only. The ten top clones hold less than 1.6% of the sample.

The sequence was collected from a woman aged 40 to 50 who had recovered from COVID-19. The sample consisted of peripheral blood. The sequence joins TRBV14 to TRBJ2-7, with 8 bases matching TRBD1. This receptor has the CDR3 CASSFLQGGEQYF. The nucleotides are TGTGCCAGCAGTTTCTTACAGGGGGGCGAGCAGTACTTC.